What follows is one T cell receptor (beta chain) and its context. This specimen belongs to a study of preoperative IRX-2 immunotherapy in early breast cancer. TCRdb keeps only in-frame clones here, not all; method: immunoSEQ multiplex PCR. Of 40,000 to 50,000 clones in the sample, roughly 80% were seen once. V lost 3 bases and J lost 7; bases outside the gene matches: 6. Looked up from germline, CDR1 is LNHDA and CDR2 is SQIVND (reference sequence). This CDR3 contains 14 residues. Treatment here: preoperative locoregional IRX-2 cytokine immunotherapy. Samples came from a phase Ib trial of preoperative locoregional IRX-2 cytokine immunotherapy.

The source is a human donor with breast cancer. The source was tumor tissue, collected after IRX-2 immunotherapy. This chain joins TRBV19 and TRBJ2-5; the match to TRBD1 covers 9 bases. CDR3 amino acids: CASSMDRGLGTQYF. CDR3 DNA sequence: TGTGCCAGTAGTATGGACAGGGGATTAGGGACCCAGTACTTC.